This entry describes one T cell receptor (beta chain). The antigen remains unidentified. The assay was immunoSEQ multiplex PCR, and TCRdb's table has in-frame clones only and misses some. The table has roughly 250,000 clones, about 80% seen once. The data were obtained in a study of Tregs in tolerant kidney transplant recipients. Study-level points and caveats: Validation in larger populations is needed because few patients were studied. Biological reproducibility was not directly addressed, but technical replication error appeared minimal. Tregs expanded with activated donor B cells seemed most donor-specific.

Unstimulated regulatory T cells (CD4+CD25+CD127-), CD4+CD25- non-regulatory cells, CD4 and CD8 cells were FACS-sorted from thawed PBMCs. The trim removed 4 bases at V and 2 bases at J, leaving 2 bases unmatched. In germline, CDR1 is SNHLY, CDR2 FYNNEI. This CDR3 is built from 14 residues. The sample consisted of CD4+ T cells from blood. This clonotype originated in a human donor in good health. The chain employs TRBV2 and TRBJ2-1; the match to TRBD1 covers 7 bases. CDR3 sequence: CASSGQGTYNEQFF. CDR3 coding DNA: TGTGCCAGCAGTGGACAGGGTACCTACAATGAGCAGTTCTTC. The variable domain in full, completed from reference TRBV2 and TRBJ2-1, reads EPEVTQTPSHQVTQMGQEVILRCVPISNHLYFYWYRQILGQKVEFLVSFYNNEISEKSEIFDDQFSVERPDGSNFTLKIRSTKLEDSAMYFCASSGQGTYNEQFFGPGTRLTVL.